The following is a TCR beta chain sequence with its context. The data belong to a study of T cell clones after liver transplantation. Method: immunoSEQ multiplex PCR; TCRdb's copy keeps in-frame clones and lacks some. The profile shows more than 100,000 clones, around 80% of them singletons. The J segment lost 5 bases and the V segment lost 3 bases, leaving 8 bases of the junction unmatched. There are 16 residues in the CDR3. Germline CDR1 reads KGHSH; CDR2 reads LQKENI. The rearrangement joins TRBV18 to TRBJ1-3; 9 bases are shared with TRBD1. The sequence came from a human patient who received a liver transplant. These T cells may partly come from the graft donor. The source material was CD4+ T cells from blood, sampled around 44 months after liver transplant. The CDR3 protein is CASSPRDRVRRNTIYF. The DNA for the CDR3 is TGTGCCAGCTCACCCCGGGACAGGGTGAGGAGAAACACCATATATTTT.